The 16 T cell receptor beta chains listed next were all sequenced from one sample in a study of cytotoxic CD8 clonotypes in ibrutinib-treated CLL. Assay used: immunoSEQ multiplex PCR; TCRdb lists only in-frame clones, some missing. The table has over 15,000 clones, more than 65% seen once; the top ten hold about 6%. This sample comprised PBMCs, obtained before ibrutinib treatment. These receptors were collected from a human donor with chronic lymphocytic leukemia.

This sequence joins TRBV9 and TRBJ2-3; TRBD1 or TRBD2 may be the D gene (5 bases each). With 2 bases removed from V and 2 bases from J, the gap between germline ends came to 15 bases. This CDR3 has 16 amino acids. Germline loops: CDR1 SGDLS, CDR2 YYNGEE. DNA for the CDR3: TGTGCCAGCAGCGTTGCCCCTGGGGGATCCACAGATACGCAGTATTTT. Protein product: CASSVAPGGSTDTQYF.

Here the CDR3 DNA reads TGTGCCAGCAGCAAAGGCTCAGGCAGGTCGGGGCCCTACGAGCAGTACTTC. This sequence encodes CASSKGSGRSGPYEQYF. The genes are TRBV21-1 and TRBJ2-7. TRBV21-1 has pseudogene status. This CDR3 has 17 amino acids.

The V gene is TRBV6-5, the J gene TRBJ2-4, with 11 bases identical to TRBD2. This CDR3 contains 15 residues. The V gene's germline CDR1 is MNHEY and CDR2 SVGAGI. V trimming: 4 bases; J trimming: 10 bases; junction bases outside the gene matches: 9. The chain's CDR3 is CASSSFSGGAGIQYF. The CDR3 DNA sequence: TGTGCCAGCAGTTCATTTAGCGGGGGGGCTGGGATTCAGTACTTC.

The V and J genes are TRBV30 and TRBJ1-1; 7 nucleotides agree with TRBD1. CDR3 size: 14 residues. The junction had 4 bases not matched to a gene; V was cut back by 2 bases and J by 1 base. Germline CDR1 reads GTSNPN; CDR2 reads SVGIG (reference sequence). DNA for the CDR3: TGTGCCTGGAGTAGTGGACAGGAGAACACTGAAGCTTTCTTT. It yields the protein CAWSSGQENTEAFF.

In its sample, this clone was seen a few times. V and J are TRBV30 and TRBJ2-7; possibly TRBD1 for D (6 bases). This CDR3 contains 15 residues. Germline V gives CDR1 GTSNPN, CDR2 SVGIG (reference sequence). Trimming took off 4 bases at V and 0 bases at J, with 16 bases between the two ends. The CDR3 nucleotides read TGTGCCTGGATCCGACGGGACACTATCTCCTACGAGCAGTACTTC. It encodes CAWIRRDTISYEQYF.

This chain's CDR3 is CASSYEGSTDTQYF. CDR3 nucleotides: TGCGCCAGCAGCTATGAGGGTAGCACAGATACGCAGTATTTT. V is TRBV5-1 and J is TRBJ2-3; D may be TRBD2 (5 bases). Trimming cost V 3 bases and J 0 bases, with 8 bases left between them. CDR3 length equals 14 residues. In germline, CDR1 is SGHRS, CDR2 YFSETQ. Drawing the rest from reference TRBV5-1 and TRBJ2-3, the complete variable domain is KAGVTQTPRYLIKTRGQQVTLSCSPISGHRSVSWYQQTPGQGLQFLFEYFSETQRNKGNFPGRFSGRQFSNSRSEMNVSTLELGDSALYLCASSYEGSTDTQYFGPGTRLTVL.

The chain combines TRBV10-3 with TRBJ1-1; no firm D call. Germline CDR1 is ENHRY and CDR2 is SYGVKD. V shed 0 bases and J shed 4 bases, with 6 bases lying between them. This CDR3 region has 13 residues. The CDR3, as DNA: TGTGCCATCAGTGAGTCCTTGGTCACTGAAGCTTTCTTT. This encodes CAISESLVTEAFF.

This chain's CDR3 is CASSPDFGPDTQYF. The DNA of the CDR3 is TGTGCCAGCAGCCCGGATTTCGGCCCAGATACGCAGTATTTT. The chain joins TRBV25-1 to TRBJ2-3; D uncertain. Looked up from germline, CDR1 is MGHDK and CDR2 is SYGVNS. The CDR3 is 14 residues long. V lost 6 bases and J 4 bases, leaving 14 bases between the germline ends.

This CDR3 reads CASSIDRNRAQHF. Written as DNA, the CDR3 is TGTGCCAGTAGTATTGATAGGAATCGGGCCCAGCATTTT. The genes are TRBV19 and TRBJ1-5; D gene uncertain. Trimming shortened V by 3 bases and J by 11 bases, and 14 bases separated the two germline ends. The CDR3 length is 13 residues. From germline, CDR1 is LNHDA and CDR2 SQIVND (reference sequence). The whole variable domain, filled in from reference TRBV19 and TRBJ1-5, reads DGGITQSPKYLFRKEGQNVTLSCEQNLNHDAMYWYRQDPGQGLRLIYYSQIVNDFQKGDIAEGYSVSREKKESFPLTVTSAQKNPTAFYLCASSIDRNRAQHFGDGTRLSIL.

The V and J genes are TRBV11-2 and TRBJ2-3; D could derive from TRBD1 or TRBD2 (6 bases each). Trimming removed 5 bases from V and 4 bases from J, with 13 bases in between. Germline lookup yields CDR1 SGHAT and CDR2 FQNNGV. This CDR3 is built from 14 residues. The CDR3 DNA sequence: TGTGCCAGCAGCAAAAGGGGGGCCGCAGATACGCAGTATTTT. It yields the protein CASSKRGAADTQYF. Using reference TRBV11-2 and TRBJ2-3 for the parts outside the CDR3, the full variable domain is EAGVAQSPRYKIIEKRQSVAFWCNPISGHATLYWYQQILGQGPKLLIQFQNNGVVDDSQLPKDRFSAERLKGVDSTLKIQPAKLEDSAVYLCASSKRGAADTQYFGPGTRLTVL.

Within the sample, this clone is medium-sized. The V call is TRBV9, the J call TRBJ1-6; D is unclear. The CDR3 is 16 amino acids. V gave up 2 bases and J gave up 0 bases, with 9 bases separating them. Germline V CDR1 and CDR2: SGDLS, YYNGEE. The CDR3 nucleotides are TGTGCCAGCAGCGTTACCGAGAGCTCCTATAATTCACCCCTCCACTTT. Encoded protein: CASSVTESSYNSPLHF.

This clone was seen only once. This chain connects TRBV7-9 to TRBJ2-3; 8 bases align to TRBD1. CDR3 length: 16 amino acids. From germline, CDR1 is SEHNR and CDR2 FQNEAQ (reference sequence). Trimming took 4 bases from V and 1 from J; bases not matched to a gene: 7. CDR3 sequence: CASSSIRDRRTDTQYF. CDR3 nucleotides: TGTGCCAGCAGCTCGATCCGGGACAGGCGCACAGATACGCAGTATTTT. Based on the CDR3 plus reference TRBV7-9 and TRBJ2-3, the full variable domain is DTGVSQNPRHKITKRGQNVTFRCDPISEHNRLYWYRQTLGQGPEFLTYFQNEAQLEKSRLLSDRFSAERPKGSFSTLEIQRTEQGDSAMYLCASSSIRDRRTDTQYFGPGTRLTVL.

The rearrangement joins TRBV28 to TRBJ2-4; tentative D call: TRBD1 (5 bases). V was trimmed by 3 bases and J by 0 bases, leaving 12 bases between them. The CDR3 has 16 amino acids. Germline values: CDR1 MDHEN, CDR2 SYDVKM. The CDR3 nucleotides are TGTGCCAGCAGTTTTGGTCCAGGGCTAGCCAAAAACATTCAGTACTTC. Its protein is CASSFGPGLAKNIQYF.

The chain recombines TRBV7-3 with TRBJ2-1; maybe TRBD2 (6 bases). Germline V lookup: CDR1 SGHTA, CDR2 FQGTGA. Trimming took 5 bases from V and 8 from J, leaving 16 bases between them. This CDR3 region has 14 residues. CDR3: CASSPQWRGDEQFF. For the CDR3, the DNA is TGTGCCAGCAGCCCCCAATGGCGGGGCGATGAGCAGTTCTTC.

The chain employs TRBV27 and TRBJ2-7; weak D call: TRBD2 (5 bases). Germline lookup yields CDR1 MNHEY and CDR2 SMNVEV (reference sequence). The CDR3 is made up of 15 amino acids. Trimming shortened V by 0 bases and J by 6 bases, and 15 bases separated the two germline ends. CDR3 residues: CASSLSSQLGGEQYF. The CDR3 DNA follows: TGTGCCAGCAGTTTATCTTCCCAGCTAGGAGGCGAGCAGTACTTC.

With regard to this clone: Mismatch with germline at one junction end may stem from a read error. The chain links TRBV19 to TRBJ2-5, with D unclear. Germline lookup yields CDR1 LNHDA and CDR2 SQIVND (reference sequence). This CDR3 has 13 amino acids. As DNA, the CDR3 is TGTGCCAGTAGTATAGCCTACCAAGGGACCCAGTACTTC. Residues: CASSIAYQGTQYF.